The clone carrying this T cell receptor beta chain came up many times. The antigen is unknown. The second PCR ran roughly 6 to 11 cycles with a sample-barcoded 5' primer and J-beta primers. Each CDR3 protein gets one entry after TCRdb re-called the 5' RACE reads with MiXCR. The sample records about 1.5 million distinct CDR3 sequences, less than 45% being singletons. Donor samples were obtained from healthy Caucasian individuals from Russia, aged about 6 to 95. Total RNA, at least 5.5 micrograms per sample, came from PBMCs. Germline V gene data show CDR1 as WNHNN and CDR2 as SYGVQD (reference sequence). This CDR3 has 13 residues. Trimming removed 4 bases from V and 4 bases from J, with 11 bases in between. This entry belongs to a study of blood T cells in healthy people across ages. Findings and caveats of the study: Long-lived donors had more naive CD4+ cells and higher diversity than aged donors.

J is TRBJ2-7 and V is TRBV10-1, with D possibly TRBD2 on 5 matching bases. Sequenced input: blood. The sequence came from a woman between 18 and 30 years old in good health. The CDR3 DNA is TGCGCCAGCAGTGCGGGGTTAAGTTACGAGCAGTACTTC. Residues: CASSAGLSYEQYF.